This T cell receptor (beta chain) derives from a study of T cells after yellow fever vaccination. At the level of the study: In the case of low-cell-number fractions, SMART-Seq v4 Ultra Low Input was used for preparation.

The CDR3 totals 14 residues. By 5'RACE template switching, TCR cDNA was produced, with a universal primer site and UMIs added in the process. TCRdb processed the 5' RACE reads anew with MiXCR; each CDR3 protein has one entry. The sample records 360,000 or so distinct CDR3 sequences, under 14% being singletons. This sequence joins TRBV21-1 and TRBJ2-7; the table's TRBD1 call for D was not verified on the DNA. TRBV21-1 is a pseudogene segment. The receptor comes from a man aged 18 to 29 who received the YFV17D yellow fever vaccine. Source: PBMCs, taken on the day of the first yellow fever vaccination. The chain's CDR3 is CASSSRQGFYEQYF. The CDR3 DNA sequence: TGTGCCAGCAGCAGTAGACAGGGTTTTTACGAGCAGTACTTC.